This T cell receptor (beta chain) was recovered during a study of OX40 agonist ivuxolimab in advanced cancers. Study information: Partial responses were achieved by three patients, one with hepatocellular carcinoma and two with cutaneous melanoma.

V dropped 3 bases and J dropped 3; count of bases not matched to a gene: 4. The CDR3 spans 15 residues. CDR1 is SGHRS, CDR2 YFSETQ, per germline. Profiling relied on immunoSEQ multiplex PCR, and the TCRdb table lists in-frame clones only, not all of them. The sample lists 35,000 to 45,000 clones, around 89% occurring once. The sequence came from an adult with an advanced solid tumor such as melanoma, head and neck, liver or kidney cancer. Source: CD4+ or CD8+ T cells sorted from blood, taken in a trial of the OX40 agonist ivuxolimab. The chain joins TRBV5-1 to TRBJ1-4; 8 bases line up with TRBD1. The CDR3: CASSSQGAANEKLFF. Here the CDR3 DNA reads TGCGCCAGCAGCTCGCAGGGGGCGGCTAATGAAAAACTGTTTTTT.